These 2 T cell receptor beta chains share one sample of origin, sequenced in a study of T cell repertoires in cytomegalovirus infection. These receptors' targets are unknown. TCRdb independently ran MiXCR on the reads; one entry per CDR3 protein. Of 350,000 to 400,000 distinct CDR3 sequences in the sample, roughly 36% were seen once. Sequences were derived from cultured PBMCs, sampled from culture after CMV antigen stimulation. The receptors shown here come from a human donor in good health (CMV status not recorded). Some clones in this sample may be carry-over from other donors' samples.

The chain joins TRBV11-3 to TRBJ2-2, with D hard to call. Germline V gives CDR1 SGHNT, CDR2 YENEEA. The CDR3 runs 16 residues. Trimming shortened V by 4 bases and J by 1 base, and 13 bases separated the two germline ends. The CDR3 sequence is CASSSPGELNTGELFF. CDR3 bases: TGTGCCAGCAGCTCGCCCGGCGAGCTGAACACCGGGGAGCTGTTTTTT.

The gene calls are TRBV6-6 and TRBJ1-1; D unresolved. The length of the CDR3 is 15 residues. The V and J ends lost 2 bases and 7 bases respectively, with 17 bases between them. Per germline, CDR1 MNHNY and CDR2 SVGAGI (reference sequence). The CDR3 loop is CASSYLPQNTYEAFF. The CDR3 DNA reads TGTGCCAGCAGTTACCTTCCGCAGAACACATATGAAGCTTTCTTT.